The 7 T cell receptor beta chains below were found in one sample sequenced in a study of shared clonotypes between healthy human individuals. Sequencing used immunoSEQ multiplex PCR; TCRdb keeps in-frame clones, though not all of them. Counted here are fewer than 550,000 clones, over 75% occurring once; the ten biggest clones make up about an eighth. Sequenced: PBMCs. The receptors here all came from a woman aged 40 to 50 in good health. Some clones in this sample may be carry-over from other donors' samples.

The chain uses TRBV2 and TRBJ1-2; weak D call: TRBD1 (5 bases). The V gene lost 8 bases and the J gene lost 3 bases, with 16 bases spanning the gap. CDR1 is SNHLY, CDR2 FYNNEI, per germline. The CDR3 has 14 residues. Written as DNA, the CDR3 is TGTGCCAGCGGCGGGACGGACATCTACTATGGCTACACCTTC. Encoded protein: CASGGTDIYYGYTF.

The chain joins TRBV2 to TRBJ2-2, with D maybe TRBD2 (5 bases). Per germline, CDR1 SNHLY and CDR2 FYNNEI. The V end was cut by 8 bases, the J end by 2 bases, with 15 bases between. The CDR3 has 15 residues. The CDR3 bases are TGTGCCAGCGACGTAGCGAAACCCAACACCGGGGAGCTGTTTTTT. Its protein is CASDVAKPNTGELFF.

This clone occurred once. A junction end diverges from the germline sequence, so it may reflect a read error. The V call is TRBV2, the J call TRBJ2-5; 11 nucleotides line up with TRBD2. The CDR3 has 12 amino acids. From germline, CDR1 is SNHLY and CDR2 FYNNEI. The DNA for the CDR3 is TGTGCCAGCAGGAAAACTAGCGGGGGATCGGACTTC. It yields the protein CASRKTSGGSDF.

CDR3 in DNA: TGTGCCACCAGCAGCCCCGCGCAGAACACTGAAGCTTTCTTT. Translating it yields CATSSPAQNTEAFF. The chain carries TRBV15 and TRBJ1-1; no definite D call. CDR1 is LNHNV and CDR2 is YYDKDF in the germline V gene (reference sequence). The V end lost 3 bases, the J end lost 1 base, and 9 bases lay between the germline ends. The CDR3 contains 14 residues.

The chain links TRBV7-2 to TRBJ2-1, with D hard to call. The V gene lost 1 base and the J gene lost 10 bases, with 17 bases spanning the gap. CDR3 length: 15 amino acids. CDR1 and CDR2 from the germline V gene are SGHTA and FQGNSA. The CDR3 loop reads CASSLDSSDRREQFF. In DNA, the CDR3 is TGTGCCAGCAGCTTAGATTCGAGCGACCGTAGAGAGCAGTTCTTC.

This clone was seen just once. The chain combines TRBV28 with TRBJ1-2; D ambiguous. The CDR3 has 15 amino acids. The V end lost 5 bases, the J end lost 0 bases, and 13 bases lay between the germline ends. CDR1 and CDR2 from the germline V gene are MDHEN and SYDVKM. DNA of the CDR3: TGTGCCAGCAGTCCCTTTTCTTCTCCTAACTATGGCTACACCTTC. Its protein is CASSPFSSPNYGYTF.

This sequence joins TRBV19 and TRBJ1-2, with D perhaps TRBD1 (5 bases). The CDR3 totals 17 residues. V was trimmed by 3 bases and J by 4 bases, leaving 21 bases between them. Per germline, CDR1 LNHDA and CDR2 SQIVND (reference sequence). CDR3 sequence reads: CASSIGAYRASSYGYTF. The CDR3 DNA follows: TGTGCCAGTAGTATTGGGGCTTACCGGGCATCCTCCTATGGCTACACCTTC.